Below, 7 T cell receptor beta chains from the same sample are listed, as sequenced in a study of blood T cells in healthy people across ages. Alongside a J-beta primer mix, a sample-barcoded 5' primer served in a second PCR lasting roughly 7 to 11 cycles. TCRdb itself ran the 5' RACE reads through MiXCR, one entry per CDR3 protein. Of 920,000 or so distinct CDR3 sequences listed, around 45% are singletons. The sequenced material came from blood. These receptors all come from a woman aged 60-75 years in good health.

The chain uses TRBV21-1 and TRBJ1-2. TRBV21-1 is labeled a pseudogene. The CDR3 is made up of 13 amino acids. CDR3 region: CASSKESREGYTF. The DNA for the CDR3 is TGTGCCAGCAGCAAAGAGTCGAGGGAAGGCTACACCTTC.

This clonotype came up a few times. V is TRBV20-1 and J is TRBJ2-3, with 8 bases fitting TRBD1. Trimming cost V 4 bases and J 3 bases; bases outside gene matches: 9. The CDR3 totals 15 residues. Germline V gives CDR1 DFQATT, CDR2 SNEGSKA (reference sequence). CDR3 bases: TGCAGTGCTATGTTGGCAGGGGGCCGAACAGATACGCAGTATTTT. It codes for CSAMLAGGRTDTQYF.

This clonotype occurred once. The chain carries TRBV7-3 and TRBJ2-1, with unresolved D. This CDR3 contains 15 residues. V was pared by 7 bases and J by 1 base, with 14 bases between. Germline V lookup: CDR1 SGHTA, CDR2 FQGTGA. CDR3 residues: CASIGGIRSYNEQFF. As DNA, the CDR3 is TGTGCCAGCATCGGTGGGATTCGGTCCTACAATGAGCAGTTCTTC.

The sample holds a few counts of this clonotype. This chain joins TRBV6-5 and TRBJ2-3, with D hard to call. V was pared by 5 bases and J by 1 base, with 10 bases between. This CDR3 contains 14 residues. CDR1 MNHEY and CDR2 SVGAGI come from the germline V gene. CDR3 in DNA: TGTGCCAGCAGTCCCGTTCTGGGCACAGATACGCAGTATTTT. This codes for CASSPVLGTDTQYF.

The V call is TRBV15, the J call TRBJ2-1, with D perhaps matching TRBD2 (6 bases). CDR1 and CDR2 (germline): LNHNV, YYDKDF (reference sequence). Trimming removed 1 base from V and 4 bases from J, with 14 bases in between. CDR3 length equals 16 residues. The CDR3 coding sequence is TGTGCCACCAGCAGAGTGGGGAGGACGTCATACAATGAGCAGTTCTTC. Residues: CATSRVGRTSYNEQFF.

This chain links TRBV20-1 with TRBJ2-7, with 7 positions matching TRBD1. After removal of 0 bases from V and 2 bases from J, the junction contained 10 bases not matched to a gene. The germline V gene encodes CDR1 DFQATT and CDR2 SNEGSKA (reference sequence). The length of the CDR3 is 16 residues. CDR3 residues: CSARDMRGPSPYEQYF. Written as DNA, the CDR3 is TGCAGTGCTAGAGATATGAGGGGGCCCTCCCCCTACGAGCAGTACTTC.

The chain has TRBV27 and TRBJ2-5; 13 bases are shared with TRBD2. After removal of 2 bases from V and 5 bases from J, the junction contained 11 bases not matched to a gene. CDR1 and CDR2 from the germline V gene are MNHEY and SMNVEV (reference sequence). The CDR3 loop spans 18 amino acids. CDR3 loop: CASSLRYPTSGRAETQYF. The CDR3 DNA sequence: TGTGCCAGCAGTTTACGATACCCAACTAGCGGGAGGGCTGAGACCCAGTACTTC.